This is a list of T cell receptor beta chains from one sample in a study of blood T cell repertoires in COVID-19. Assay: immunoSEQ multiplex PCR; the TCRdb copy retains only in-frame clones and omits some. The sample consists of roughly 100,000 clones, 75% to 95% of them appearing once. The specimen was peripheral blood. The receptor set was obtained from a man aged 18 to 29 with acute or convalescent COVID-19. Both conserved end residues are part of each CDR3. The D gene is left open where the match is weak. The listing skips clone size in some rows; elsewhere it reads once, few, many or a size class.

-	TRBV13	TRBJ1-1	once	CASIRGGLRSNTEAFF	TGTGCCAGCATCCGGGGGGGTCTGCGGTCGAACACTGAAGCTTTCTTT
TRBD2	TRBV27	TRBJ2-7	-	CASTHRGRGSYEQYF	TGTGCCAGCACCCATCGCGGGAGAGGCTCCTACGAGCAGTACTTC
TRBD1	TRBV5-1	TRBJ2-7	-	CASSYQGALLYEQYF	TGCGCCAGCAGCTATCAGGGGGCCCTCCTCTACGAGCAGTACTTC
TRBD2	TRBV15	TRBJ2-5	-	CATSRGIGGGPQETQYF	TGTGCCACCAGCAGAGGAATCGGGGGGGGGCCCCAAGAGACCCAGTACTTC
-	TRBV29-1	TRBJ2-7	-	CSVVGDRYEQYF	TGCAGCGTTGTAGGGGATAGGTACGAGCAGTACTTC
TRBD2	TRBV9	TRBJ2-2	few	CASSGTSGPTNTGELFF	TGTGCCAGCAGCGGAACTAGCGGCCCTACGAACACCGGGGAGCTGTTTTTT
TRBD1	TRBV4-1	TRBJ1-1	-	CASSQEDRGTEAFF	TGCGCCAGCAGCCAAGAGGACAGGGGCACTGAAGCTTTCTTT
-	TRBV18	TRBJ1-1	-	CASSPEVGHNTEAFF	TGTGCCAGCTCACCAGAGGTGGGTCACAACACTGAAGCTTTCTTT
-	TRBV5-1	TRBJ1-1	-	CASSRLTVLGNTEAFF	TGCGCCAGCAGCCGCCTGACAGTTCTGGGGAACACTGAAGCTTTCTTT
-	TRBV7-9	TRBJ1-6	-	CASSSGLGQNSYNSPLHF	TGTGCCAGCAGCTCAGGACTAGGACAGAATTCCTATAATTCACCCCTCCACTTT
-	TRBV3-1/TRBV3-2	TRBJ1-2	few	CASSQDRLANYGYTF	TGTGCCAGCAGCCAAGACAGGTTAGCTAACTATGGCTACACCTTC
-	TRBV15	TRBJ2-3	-	CATSRERTAITWDTQYF	TGTGCCACCAGCAGGGAGCGGACAGCTATCACATGGGATACGCAGTATTTT
-	TRBV7-9	TRBJ1-5	-	CASSFGGVSNQPQHF	TGTGCCAGCAGCTTCGGGGGAGTAAGCAATCAGCCCCAGCATTTT
-	TRBV5-1	TRBJ1-3	-	CASSLYRPIDTIYF	TGCGCCAGCAGCTTGTACAGACCAATAGACACCATATATTTT
-	TRBV11-2	TRBJ1-1	-	CASSLVPGVNTEAFF	TGTGCCAGCAGTCTAGTACCCGGTGTGAACACTGAAGCTTTCTTT
TRBD1	TRBV5-8	TRBJ1-1	-	CASSLVIGTGEAFF	TGTGCCAGCAGCTTGGTGATTGGGACAGGGGAAGCTTTCTTT
-	TRBV27	TRBJ2-6	-	CASGGRRSFSGANVLTF	TGTGCCAGCGGCGGCCGTCGAAGCTTCTCTGGGGCCAACGTCCTGACTTTC
-	TRBV5-4	TRBJ1-1	-	CASSLARVNTEAFF	TGTGCCAGCAGCTTGGCCAGGGTTAACACTGAAGCTTTCTTT
-	TRBV10-1	TRBJ1-2	-	CASSDRGPRANYGYTF	TGCGCCAGCAGTGATCGCGGCCCCAGAGCTAACTATGGCTACACCTTC
-	TRBV5-1	TRBJ2-3	-	CASSGPARDTQYF	TGCGCCAGCAGCGGGCCCGCGAGAGATACGCAGTATTTT
TRBD1	TRBV7-2	TRBJ2-1	-	CASSSEDRVLHNEQFF	TGTGCCAGCAGCTCAGAGGACAGGGTCCTCCACAATGAGCAGTTCTTC
TRBD1	TRBV7-8	TRBJ1-1	-	CASSLVTGPNTEAFF	TGTGCCAGCAGCTTAGTGACAGGGCCGAACACTGAAGCTTTCTTT
TRBD2	TRBV5-1	TRBJ2-7	-	CASSSGLAGGPHHEQYF	TGCGCCAGCAGCTCGGGACTAGCGGGGGGGCCGCACCACGAGCAGTACTTC
-	TRBV7-9	TRBJ1-1	-	CASSLEGGSEAFF	TGTGCCAGCAGCTTAGAGGGGGGGTCTGAAGCTTTCTTT
-	TRBV11-2	TRBJ1-3	-	CASSLGLFPDTIYF	TGTGCCAGCAGCTTAGGCTTGTTCCCGGACACCATATATTTT
-	TRBV28	TRBJ1-6	-	CASREAYNSPLHF	TGTGCCAGCAGAGAGGCCTATAATTCACCCCTCCACTTT
-	TRBV5-1	TRBJ1-1	-	CASIEGSSVGFTEAFF	TGCGCCAGCATCGAGGGTAGCTCCGTGGGGTTCACTGAAGCTTTCTTT
-	TRBV4-1	TRBJ1-2	-	CASSQDLAGNYGYTF	TGCGCCAGCAGCCAAGACTTGGCAGGCAACTATGGCTACACCTTC
-	TRBV4-2	TRBJ2-7	-	CASSQGSPAYEQYF	TGTGCCAGCAGCCAAGGGAGTCCAGCATACGAGCAGTACTTC
TRBD1	TRBV19	TRBJ1-1	-	CASSNGDSMNTEAFF	TGTGCCAGTAGTAACGGGGACAGCATGAACACTGAAGCTTTCTTT
-	TRBV4-1	TRBJ2-5	-	CASSHVLRPDLTKETQYF	TGCGCCAGCAGCCACGTCCTGAGGCCCGACCTAACCAAAGAGACCCAGTACTTC
-	TRBV5-4	TRBJ2-1	-	CASSLAWGGTQHNEQFF	TGTGCCAGCAGCTTGGCTTGGGGTGGGACACAGCACAATGAGCAGTTCTTC
TRBD1	TRBV5-1	TRBJ2-1	-	CASSLEWDRDDEQFF	TGCGCCAGCAGCTTGGAATGGGACAGGGACGATGAGCAGTTCTTC
-	TRBV2	TRBJ1-6	-	CASTAGSHHNSPLHF	TGTGCCAGCACCGCAGGGTCCCACCATAATTCACCCCTCCACTTT
-	TRBV9	TRBJ1-1	-	CASSSEAGFGSEAFF	TGTGCCAGCAGCTCTGAGGCGGGGTTCGGGTCTGAAGCTTTCTTT